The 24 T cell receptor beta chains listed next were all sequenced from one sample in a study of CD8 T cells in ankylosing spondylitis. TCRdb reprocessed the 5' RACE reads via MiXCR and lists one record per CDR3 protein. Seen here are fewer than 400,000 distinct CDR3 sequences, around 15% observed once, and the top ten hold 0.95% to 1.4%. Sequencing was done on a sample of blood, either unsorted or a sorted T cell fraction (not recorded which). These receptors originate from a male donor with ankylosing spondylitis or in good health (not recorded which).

The CDR3 DNA reads TGTGCCAGCAGCCAAGAATGGGGCAGCTCCTACGAGCAGTACTTC. Amino acids: CASSQEWGSSYEQYF. The J gene is TRBJ2-7, the V gene TRBV3-1; maybe TRBD1 (5 bases). CDR3 length equals 15 residues. V lost 0 bases, J lost 0 bases, and 9 bases lay in between. Germline V CDR1 and CDR2: LGHDT, YNNKEL (reference sequence).

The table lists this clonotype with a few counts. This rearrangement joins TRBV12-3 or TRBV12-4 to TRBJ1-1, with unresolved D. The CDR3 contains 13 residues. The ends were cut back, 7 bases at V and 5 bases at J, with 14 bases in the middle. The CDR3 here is CASTNSLLTEAFF. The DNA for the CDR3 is TGTGCCAGCACCAACTCCCTGTTGACTGAAGCTTTCTTT.

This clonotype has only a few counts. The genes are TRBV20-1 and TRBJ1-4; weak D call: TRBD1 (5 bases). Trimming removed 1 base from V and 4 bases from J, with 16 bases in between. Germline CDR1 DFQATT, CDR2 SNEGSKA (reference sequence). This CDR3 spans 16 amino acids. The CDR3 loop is CSARAPSGKGNEKLFF. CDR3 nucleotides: TGCAGTGCTAGAGCACCTTCAGGGAAGGGTAATGAAAAACTGTTTTTT.

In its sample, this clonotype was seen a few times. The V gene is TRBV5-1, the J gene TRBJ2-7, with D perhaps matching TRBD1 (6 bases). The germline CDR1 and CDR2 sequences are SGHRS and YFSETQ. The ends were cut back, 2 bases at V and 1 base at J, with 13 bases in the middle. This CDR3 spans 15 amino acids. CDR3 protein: CASSFVQGSSYEQYF. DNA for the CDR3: TGCGCCAGCAGCTTCGTTCAGGGGTCTTCCTACGAGCAGTACTTC.

The CDR3 DNA reads TGCGCCAGCAGCCAAGATGAGGGAGCGGGGGCCCTATACAATGAGCAGTTCTTC. This translates into CASSQDEGAGALYNEQFF. The V and J genes are TRBV4-1 and TRBJ2-1, with TRBD2 identical over 8 bases. V gave up 0 bases and J gave up 4 bases; unmatched junction bases: 11. This CDR3 is 18 amino acids long. Germline CDR1 is MGHRA and CDR2 is YSYEKL.

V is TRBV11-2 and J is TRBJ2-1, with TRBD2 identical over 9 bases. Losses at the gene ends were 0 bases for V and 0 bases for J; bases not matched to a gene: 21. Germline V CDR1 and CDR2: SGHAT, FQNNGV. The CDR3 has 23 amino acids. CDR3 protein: CASSLEPGAGGREGTGSYNEQFF. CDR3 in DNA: TGTGCCAGCAGCTTAGAACCCGGAGCAGGTGGGCGGGAGGGCACGGGCTCCTACAATGAGCAGTTCTTC.

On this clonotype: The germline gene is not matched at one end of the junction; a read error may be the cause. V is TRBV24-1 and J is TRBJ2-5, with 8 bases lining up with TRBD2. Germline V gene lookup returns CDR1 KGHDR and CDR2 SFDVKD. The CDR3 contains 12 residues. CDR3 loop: CATSDWRTSLDF. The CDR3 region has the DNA TGTGCCACCAGTGATTGGAGGACTAGCCTGGACTTC.

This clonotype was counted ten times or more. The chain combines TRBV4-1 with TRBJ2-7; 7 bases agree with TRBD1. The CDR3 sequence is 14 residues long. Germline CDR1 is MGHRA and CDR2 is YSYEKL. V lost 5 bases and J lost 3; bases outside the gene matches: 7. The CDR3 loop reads CASSKTGNDYEQYF. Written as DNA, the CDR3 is TGCGCCAGCAGCAAGACAGGGAACGACTACGAGCAGTACTTC.

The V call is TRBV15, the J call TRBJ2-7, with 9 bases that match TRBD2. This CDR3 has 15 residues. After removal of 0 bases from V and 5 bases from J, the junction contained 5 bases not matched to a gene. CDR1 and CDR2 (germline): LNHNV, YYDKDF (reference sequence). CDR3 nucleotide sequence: TGTGCCACCAGCAGAGACCTAGCGGGGTTCAACGAGCAGTACTTC. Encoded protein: CATSRDLAGFNEQYF.

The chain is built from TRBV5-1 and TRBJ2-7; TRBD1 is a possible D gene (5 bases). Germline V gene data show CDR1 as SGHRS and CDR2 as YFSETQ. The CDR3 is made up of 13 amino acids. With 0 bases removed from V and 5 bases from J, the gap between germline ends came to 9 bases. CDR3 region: CASSLDGRDEQYF. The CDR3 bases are TGCGCCAGCAGCTTGGACGGCAGGGACGAGCAGTACTTC.

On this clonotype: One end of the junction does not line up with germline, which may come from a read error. CDR3 loop: CTSSHDTYNSPLHF. Here the CDR3 DNA reads TGTACCAGCAGCCACGACACGTATAATTCACCCCTCCACTTT. V usage is TRBV7-8 and J usage is TRBJ1-6; no clear D. The CDR3 sequence is 14 residues long. CDR1 and CDR2 (germline): SGHVS, FQNEAQ.

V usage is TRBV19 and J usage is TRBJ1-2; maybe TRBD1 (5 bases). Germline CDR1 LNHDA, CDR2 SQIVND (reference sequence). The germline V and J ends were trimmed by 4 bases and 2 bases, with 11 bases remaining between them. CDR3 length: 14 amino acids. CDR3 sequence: CASSTPQGNYGYTF. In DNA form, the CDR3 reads TGTGCCAGTAGTACCCCTCAGGGAAACTATGGCTACACCTTC.

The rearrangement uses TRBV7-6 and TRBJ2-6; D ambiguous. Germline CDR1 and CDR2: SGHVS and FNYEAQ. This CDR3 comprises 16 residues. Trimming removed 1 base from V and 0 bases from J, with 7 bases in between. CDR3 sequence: CASSLGAASGANVLTF. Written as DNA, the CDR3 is TGTGCCAGCAGCTTAGGAGCAGCCTCTGGGGCCAACGTCCTGACTTTC.

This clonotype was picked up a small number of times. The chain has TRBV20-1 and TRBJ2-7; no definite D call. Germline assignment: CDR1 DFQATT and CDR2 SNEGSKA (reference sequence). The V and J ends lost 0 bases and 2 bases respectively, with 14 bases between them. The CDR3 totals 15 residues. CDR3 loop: CSARESETNPYEQYF. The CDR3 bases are TGCAGTGCTAGAGAGTCGGAGACAAATCCCTACGAGCAGTACTTC.

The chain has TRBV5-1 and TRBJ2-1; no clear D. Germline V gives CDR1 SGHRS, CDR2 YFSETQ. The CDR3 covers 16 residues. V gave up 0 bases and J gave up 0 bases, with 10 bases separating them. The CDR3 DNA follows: TGCGCCAGCAGCTTGGGGCAGCAGAGCTCCTACAATGAGCAGTTCTTC. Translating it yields CASSLGQQSSYNEQFF.

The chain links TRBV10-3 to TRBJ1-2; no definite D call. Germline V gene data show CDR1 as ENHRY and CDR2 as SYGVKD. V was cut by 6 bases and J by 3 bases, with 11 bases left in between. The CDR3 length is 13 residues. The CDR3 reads CAISSTVDYGYTF. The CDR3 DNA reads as TGTGCCATCAGCTCCACCGTCGACTATGGCTACACCTTC.

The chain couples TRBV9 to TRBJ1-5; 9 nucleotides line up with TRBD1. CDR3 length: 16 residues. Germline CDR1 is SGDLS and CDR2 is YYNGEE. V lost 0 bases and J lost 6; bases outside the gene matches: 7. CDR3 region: CASSVGGTGSGQPQHF. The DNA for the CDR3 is TGTGCCAGCAGCGTAGGAGGGACAGGGAGTGGTCAGCCCCAGCATTTT.

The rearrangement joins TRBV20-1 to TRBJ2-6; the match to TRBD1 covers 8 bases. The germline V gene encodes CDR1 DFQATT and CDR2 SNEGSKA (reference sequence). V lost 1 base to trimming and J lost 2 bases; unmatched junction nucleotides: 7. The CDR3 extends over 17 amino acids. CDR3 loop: CSARVVQGGPGANVLTF. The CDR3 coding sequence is TGCAGTGCTAGAGTTGTACAGGGGGGCCCTGGGGCCAACGTCCTGACTTTC.

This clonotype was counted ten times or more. This CDR3 reads CASSLGQPYQPQHF. The CDR3 DNA reads as TGCGCCAGCAGCCTCGGACAGCCCTATCAGCCCCAGCATTTT. The chain links TRBV5-1 to TRBJ1-5; a weak D match, TRBD1 (6 bases). The CDR3 loop spans 14 amino acids. V was clipped by 4 bases and J by 5 bases, with 13 bases between them. CDR1 is SGHRS, CDR2 YFSETQ, per germline.

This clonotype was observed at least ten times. CDR3 bases: TGTGCCAGCAGCCACGGGGTAGAGAACACCATATATTTT. It yields the protein CASSHGVENTIYF. This rearrangement joins TRBV3-1 to TRBJ1-3; D gene unclear. Trimming pared 3 bases from V and 7 bases from J, leaving 10 bases between. The CDR3 extends over 13 amino acids. Germline V lookup: CDR1 LGHDT, CDR2 YNNKEL (reference sequence).

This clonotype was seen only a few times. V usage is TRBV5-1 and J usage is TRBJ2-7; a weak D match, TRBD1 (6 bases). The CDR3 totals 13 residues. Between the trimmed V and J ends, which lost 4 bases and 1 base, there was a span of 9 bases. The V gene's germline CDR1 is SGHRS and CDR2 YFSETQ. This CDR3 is CASSRGTSYEQYF. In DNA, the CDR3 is TGCGCCAGCAGCAGAGGGACATCCTACGAGCAGTACTTC.

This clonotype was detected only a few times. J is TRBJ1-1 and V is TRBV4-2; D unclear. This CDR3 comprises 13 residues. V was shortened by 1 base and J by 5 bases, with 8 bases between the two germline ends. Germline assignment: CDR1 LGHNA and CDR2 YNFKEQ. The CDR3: CASSQVIGTEAFF. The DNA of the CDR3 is TGTGCCAGCAGCCAAGTGATAGGGACTGAAGCTTTCTTT.

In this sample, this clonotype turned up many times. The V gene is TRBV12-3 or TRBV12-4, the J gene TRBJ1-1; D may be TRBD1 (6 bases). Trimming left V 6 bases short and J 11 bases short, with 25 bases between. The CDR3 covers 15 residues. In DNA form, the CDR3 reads TGTGCCAGCAGCTTCCGGACCGGGACACTCTACCCGGCTTTCTTT. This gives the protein CASSFRTGTLYPAFF.

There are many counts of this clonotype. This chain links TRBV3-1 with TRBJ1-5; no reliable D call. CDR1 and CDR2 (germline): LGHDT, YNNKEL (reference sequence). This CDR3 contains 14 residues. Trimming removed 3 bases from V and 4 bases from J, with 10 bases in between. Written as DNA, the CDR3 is TGTGCCAGCAGCCAGGGGATTAGGAATCAGCCCCAGCATTTT. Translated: CASSQGIRNQPQHF.